A single sample is the source of the 10 T cell receptor beta chains below, sequenced in a study of blood T cell repertoires in COVID-19. Assay: immunoSEQ multiplex PCR; the TCRdb copy retains only in-frame clones and omits some. The sample includes 45,000 or so clones, about 85% of them seen just once. Material for sequencing was peripheral blood. These receptors were obtained from a man between 35 and 55 years old with active COVID-19.

The chain carries TRBV10-3 and TRBJ2-7, with a possible D match to TRBD2 (6 bases). Germline loops: CDR1 ENHRY, CDR2 SYGVKD. V lost 8 bases and J lost 5, with 16 bases in between. The CDR3 sequence is 13 residues long. As DNA, the CDR3 is TGTGCCATCGGCGGGACTCCTGATGACGAGCAGTACTTC. Protein sequence: CAIGGTPDDEQYF.

The chain uses TRBV7-3 and TRBJ2-2; 8 positions agree with TRBD2. The CDR3 loop spans 14 amino acids. J gave up 4 bases and V 4 bases, and 2 bases lay outside the gene matches. Per the germline V gene, CDR1 is SGHTA and CDR2 is FQGTGA. The CDR3 loop reads CASSSLAGTGELFF. DNA for the CDR3: TGTGCCAGCAGCTCTCTAGCGGGCACCGGGGAGCTGTTTTTT.

CDR3 residues: CASSQVFLAGTKETQYF. The CDR3, as DNA: TGTGCCAGCAGCCAAGTATTCCTAGCGGGAACTAAAGAGACCCAGTACTTC. The V and J genes are TRBV3-1 (or the pseudogene TRBV3-2) and TRBJ2-5, with 9 nucleotides matching TRBD2. Germline V gene sequence: CDR1 LGHDT, CDR2 YNNKEL (reference sequence). J lost 3 bases, V lost 1 base, and 9 bases had no gene match. This CDR3 has 17 amino acids.

The chain employs TRBV10-3 and TRBJ2-7, with 12 bases matching TRBD2. This CDR3 has 18 amino acids. Germline assignment: CDR1 ENHRY and CDR2 SYGVKD. Losses at the gene ends were 0 bases for V and 2 bases for J; bases not matched to a gene: 8. The CDR3 DNA reads as TGTGCCATCAGTGAGTCGAGAAGGACTAGCGGGGACCCCTACGAGCAGTACTTC. It codes for CAISESRRTSGDPYEQYF.

The chain recombines TRBV7-3 with TRBJ1-1; possible D gene TRBD1, 6 bases. Per the germline V gene, CDR1 is SGHTA and CDR2 is FQGTGA. Deletions cut 5 bases from V and 0 bases from J, with 10 bases between. The CDR3 totals 14 residues. This CDR3 is CASSGGGLNTEAFF. CDR3 DNA sequence: TGTGCCAGCAGCGGGGGCGGACTGAACACTGAAGCTTTCTTT.

This clone was counted a single time. In nucleotides, the CDR3 is TGTGCCAGCAGTTATGGGGGGACTAGCCCGAATGAAAAACTGTTTTTT. This gives the protein CASSYGGTSPNEKLFF. The chain recombines TRBV6-2 or TRBV6-3 with TRBJ1-4; D is possibly TRBD1 (5 bases). The CDR3 has 16 amino acids. The V gene's germline CDR1 is MNHEY and CDR2 SVGEGT. The V end lost 3 bases, the J end lost 5 bases, and 16 bases lay between the germline ends.

The J gene is TRBJ1-5, the V gene TRBV28; 8 bases agree with TRBD1. This CDR3 comprises 18 residues. V dropped 2 bases and J dropped 2; count of bases not matched to a gene: 11. Germline lookup yields CDR1 MDHEN and CDR2 SYDVKM. CDR3 in amino acids: CASSLPGGGFTGNQPQHF. The CDR3 region has the DNA TGTGCCAGCAGTTTACCAGGGGGCGGGTTTACGGGCAATCAGCCCCAGCATTTT.

The J gene is TRBJ2-1, the V gene TRBV6-4; 14 bases align to TRBD2. Germline V gene lookup returns CDR1 MRHNA and CDR2 SNTAGT. The CDR3 consists of 13 residues. The V segment lost 3 bases and the J segment 16 bases; nucleotides outside the gene matches: 5. The chain's CDR3 is CASSEFGTSGSFF. CDR3 bases: TGTGCCAGCAGTGAATTCGGGACTAGCGGGAGTTTCTTC.

V usage is TRBV7-9 and J usage is TRBJ2-3; D unclear. Germline assignment: CDR1 SEHNR and CDR2 FQNEAQ (reference sequence). Trimming pared 3 bases from V and 4 bases from J, leaving 5 bases between. This CDR3 has 12 amino acids. Written as DNA, the CDR3 is TGTGCCAGCAGCTTGTCGGCAGATACGCAGTATTTT. Protein sequence: CASSLSADTQYF.

V gene TRBV30 combines with J gene TRBJ1-6; 10 bases line up with TRBD1. The CDR3 sequence is 15 residues long. With 3 bases clipped from V and 9 bases from J, the junction kept 8 bases outside the gene matches. Germline CDR1 GTSNPN, CDR2 SVGIG (reference sequence). The CDR3 bases are TGTGCCTGGAGCGTCGGACAGGGGGTAGGTTCACCCCTCCACTTT. This sequence encodes CAWSVGQGVGSPLHF.